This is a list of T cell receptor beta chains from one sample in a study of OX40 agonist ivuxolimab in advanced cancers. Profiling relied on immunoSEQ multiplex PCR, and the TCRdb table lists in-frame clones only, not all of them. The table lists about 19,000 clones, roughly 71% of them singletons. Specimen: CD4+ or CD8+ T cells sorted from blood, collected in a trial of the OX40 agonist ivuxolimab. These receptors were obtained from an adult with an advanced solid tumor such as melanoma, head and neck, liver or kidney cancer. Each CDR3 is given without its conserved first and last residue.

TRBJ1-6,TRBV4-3,ASSQEGGSSYNSPLH
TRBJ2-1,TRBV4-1,ASSQDPLTMVDEQF
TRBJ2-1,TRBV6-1,ASSEKTYSLDEQF
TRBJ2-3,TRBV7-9,ASSSGGLGRV
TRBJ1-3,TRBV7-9,ASSDPGQGTAGNTIY
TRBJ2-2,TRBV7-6,ASKGRAGELF
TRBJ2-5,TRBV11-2,ASSREGQETQY
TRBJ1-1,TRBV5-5,ASSLLQGRYTEAF
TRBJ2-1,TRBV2,ASPGPRNEQF
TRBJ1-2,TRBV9,ASSVEGTANYGYT
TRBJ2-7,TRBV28,ASNPRHGSYEQY
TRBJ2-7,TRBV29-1,SVEQREPYEQY
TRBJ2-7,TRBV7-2,ASSFDTLGEQY
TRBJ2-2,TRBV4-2,ASSQGQSLLF
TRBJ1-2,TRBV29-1,SVDPRGVGYT
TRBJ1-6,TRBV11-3,ASSSPDRGNSPLH
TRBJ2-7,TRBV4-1,ASSQEDGRTYEQY
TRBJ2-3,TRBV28,ASSLSVGGVGSTDTQY
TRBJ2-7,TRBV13,ASRIRGVPSYEQY
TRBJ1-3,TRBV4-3,ASSQGWGAENTIY
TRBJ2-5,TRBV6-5,ASSYWLAGTETQY
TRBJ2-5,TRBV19,ASSMTGGREETQY
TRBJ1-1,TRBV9,ASNEGLMNTEAF
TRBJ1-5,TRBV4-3,ASSQDDARNQPQH
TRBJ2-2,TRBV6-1,ASSEYHRGGAGELF
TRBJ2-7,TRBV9,ASSVEGLVAEQY
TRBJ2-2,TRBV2,ASTRPWPDTGELF
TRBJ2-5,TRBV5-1,ASSLDVAYSETQY
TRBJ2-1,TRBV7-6,ASSPPRVDNEQF
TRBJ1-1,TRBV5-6,ASSLGVTNTEAF
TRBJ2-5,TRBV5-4,ASSYWDYSQETQY
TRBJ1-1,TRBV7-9,ASSLDSYGLNTEAF
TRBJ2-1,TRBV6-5,ASSYDLYNEQF
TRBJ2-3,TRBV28,ASSSLERGGADTQY
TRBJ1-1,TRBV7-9,ASTPGDTEAF
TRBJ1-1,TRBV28,ASSPAATWDKNTEAF
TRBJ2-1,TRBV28,ASSLFQDRVVDEQF
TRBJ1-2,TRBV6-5,ASSYPGQGKGGYT
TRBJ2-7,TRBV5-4,ASSWDLSVHEQY
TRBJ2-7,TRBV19,ASSSGIFSYEQY
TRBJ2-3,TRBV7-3,ASSLRPSGVLDTQY
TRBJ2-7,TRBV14,ASSPRPAGLYEQY
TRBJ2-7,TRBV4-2,ASSQDGALGEQY
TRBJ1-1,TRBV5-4,ASSLELTEAF
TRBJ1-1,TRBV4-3,ASSQDGFPGNTEAF
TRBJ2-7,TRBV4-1,ASSQAETYYEQY